These 8 T cell receptor beta chains share one sample of origin, sequenced in a study of blood T cell repertoires in COVID-19 (dated by TCRdb to about 2020). Library preparation employed the immunoSEQ multiplex PCR assay. This is the immuneACCESS table as TCRdb keeps it, with only in-frame sequences that have V and J called. A part of the clones is gone; compared with another copy, unresolved V genes explain less than half, and the rest is unexplained. Within this sample are approximately 90,000 clones, with 90% of them counted one time only. Of the sample, 1.5% to 2% falls within the top ten clones. Material for sequencing was peripheral blood. These receptors originate from a man in his sixties with acute or convalescent COVID-19.

The V and J genes are TRBV19 and TRBJ1-4; TRBD1 matches at 7 bases. This CDR3 region has 15 residues. Germline V CDR1 and CDR2: LNHDA, SQIVND (reference sequence). With 7 bases clipped from V and 0 bases from J, the junction kept 5 bases outside the gene matches. The CDR3, as DNA: TGTGCCAGTAACAGGGGACTTGCAACTAATGAAAAACTGTTTTTT. Amino acids: CASNRGLATNEKLFF.

The chain employs TRBV27 and TRBJ2-7; TRBD1 matches at 7 bases. J lost 2 bases, V lost 6 bases, and 4 bases had no gene match. Looked up from germline, CDR1 is MNHEY and CDR2 is SMNVEV (reference sequence). This CDR3 is 13 amino acids long. In DNA, the CDR3 is TGTGCCAGCAGGGGGACAGCTACCTACGAGCAGTACTTC. Translated: CASRGTATYEQYF.

This clone was seen a single time. V gene TRBV28 combines with J gene TRBJ1-2, with 7 nucleotides matching TRBD1. The germline V gene encodes CDR1 MDHEN and CDR2 SYDVKM. This CDR3 comprises 13 residues. Trimming cost V 4 bases and J 8 bases; bases outside gene matches: 7. CDR3 sequence reads: CASSYEGALGYTF. The CDR3 nucleotides are TGTGCCAGCAGTTACGAGGGGGCTCTCGGCTACACCTTC.

The CDR3 region has the DNA TGTGCCAGCAGCCAAGGCGGGACCCATGGAAGCACTGAAGCTTTCTTT. It yields the protein CASSQGGTHGSTEAFF. The chain combines TRBV3-1 (or the pseudogene TRBV3-2) with TRBJ1-1; D might be TRBD1 (5 bases). The V end lost 1 base, the J end lost 4 bases, and 16 bases lay between the germline ends. Germline CDR1 LGHDT, CDR2 YNNKEL (reference sequence). The CDR3 loop spans 16 amino acids.

CDR3 DNA: TGTGCCAGCATACCCGGGACAGGACCGTTAGCTAACTATGGCTACACCTTC. Encoded protein: CASIPGTGPLANYGYTF. J is TRBJ1-2 and V is TRBV19; 8 nucleotides align to TRBD1. The ends lost 9 bases at V and 0 bases at J; junction bases unmatched: 15. The CDR3 sequence is 17 residues long. The germline V gene has CDR1 LNHDA and CDR2 SQIVND (reference sequence).

The chain joins TRBV9 to TRBJ1-2, with 8 bases that match TRBD1. The CDR3 spans 13 residues. Germline CDR1 and CDR2: SGDLS and YYNGEE. V lost 3 bases and J lost 4; bases outside the gene matches: 2. Here the CDR3 reads CASSETGVYGYTF. CDR3 in DNA: TGTGCCAGCAGCGAGACAGGGGTCTATGGCTACACCTTC.

This chain connects TRBV5-1 to TRBJ1-6, with D perhaps matching TRBD1 (6 bases). This CDR3 has 15 amino acids. Germline values: CDR1 SGHRS, CDR2 YFSETQ. The germline V and J ends were trimmed by 4 bases and 4 bases, with 12 bases remaining between them. CDR3 nucleotide sequence: TGCGCCAGCAGCCTTGACAGGCCTTATAATTCACCCCTCCACTTT. Amino acid sequence: CASSLDRPYNSPLHF.

This clone was recorded many times. The chain employs TRBV18 and TRBJ1-2; D remains ambiguous. The CDR3 length is 14 residues. Germline V gene lookup returns CDR1 KGHSH and CDR2 LQKENI. V shed 1 base and J shed 4 bases, with 10 bases lying between them. The CDR3 is CASSPRDERYGYTF. For the CDR3, the DNA is TGTGCCAGCTCACCACGCGACGAGCGCTATGGCTACACCTTC.